These 4 T cell receptor beta chains came from one sample sequenced in a study of early T cells in non-severe SARS-CoV-2 infection. TCRdb analysed the 5' RACE reads with MiXCR anew, one entry per CDR3 protein. The top ten hold 4.7% of the sample, which has some 97,000 distinct CDR3 sequences, roughly 9.6% seen once. This material consisted of whole blood, taken at baseline. The receptors stem from an adult who was a healthcare worker with PCR-confirmed SARS-CoV-2 infection or an uninfected control (not recorded which).

This clonotype has more than one count but fewer than ten. J is TRBJ1-1 and V is TRBV6-2 or TRBV6-3; maybe TRBD1 (6 bases). This CDR3 contains 14 residues. V gave up 6 bases and J gave up 0 bases, with 11 bases separating them. The germline gives CDR1 MNHEY, CDR2 SVGEGT. The CDR3 here is CASRPQGMNTEAFF. CDR3 in DNA: TGTGCCAGCAGACCACAGGGAATGAACACTGAAGCTTTCTTT.

The rearrangement joins TRBV6-5 to TRBJ2-3; no clear D. CDR1 and CDR2 from the germline V gene are MNHEY and SVGAGI. The ends were cut back, 6 bases at V and 2 bases at J, with 12 bases in the middle. This CDR3 is 14 amino acids long. CDR3 sequence reads: CASRSGTITDTQYF. The CDR3 nucleotides are TGTGCCAGCAGAAGTGGAACTATCACAGATACGCAGTATTTT.

V gene TRBV7-9 combines with J gene TRBJ2-1; TRBD2 matches 12 bases. The CDR3 has 16 residues. Germline V gives CDR1 SEHNR, CDR2 FQNEAQ (reference sequence). The J segment lost 3 bases and the V segment lost 4 bases, leaving 4 bases of the junction unmatched. The CDR3 loop reads CASSSGLAGYYNEQFF. In DNA form, the CDR3 reads TGTGCCAGCAGCTCGGGACTAGCGGGCTACTACAATGAGCAGTTCTTC.

This clonotype was counted at least ten times. As DNA, the CDR3 is TGCGCCAGCAGCCAAAATGGACAGGGAGGTGACTATGGCTACACCTTC. This translates into CASSQNGQGGDYGYTF. The chain recombines TRBV4-3 with TRBJ1-2; 8 bases fit TRBD1. Unmatched junction bases numbered 8, after V lost 2 bases and J lost 3 bases. The germline CDR1 and CDR2 sequences are LGHNA and YSLEER. The CDR3 runs to 16 residues.